This T cell receptor beta chain was identified during a study of brain T cells in children with intractable seizures. This CDR3 comprises 15 residues. Surgery cases with the highest brain T cell transcript signatures were chosen for sequencing. The method was immunoSEQ multiplex PCR; TCRdb's version includes in-frame clones alone and lacks a portion of them. Among tens of thousands of clones listed, roughly 91% were seen once. The sequencing here drew on peripheral blood, taken at surgery. The receptor's source is a boy less than two years old with tuberous sclerosis and intractable seizures. V gene TRBV21-1 combines with J gene TRBJ1-4. TRBV21-1 is classified as a pseudogene. The CDR3 is CASSGVGGANEKLFF. CDR3 nucleotides: TGTGCCAGCAGCGGCGTCGGAGGGGCAAATGAAAAACTGTTTTTT.